One sample yielded the 9 T cell receptor beta chains listed below, sequenced in a study of cytomegalovirus exposure and HLA in healthy donors. PCR was performed using 60 Vbeta and 13 Jbeta primers. The repertoire was sequenced with immunoSEQ multiplex PCR; TCRdb's copy has only in-frame clones and lacks some. Of some 150,000 clones in the sample, around two thirds were seen once. The sample consisted of PBMCs. The receptors shown here come from a woman in her thirties or forties in good health and CMV-seronegative.

V is TRBV5-1 and J is TRBJ2-7; a possible D gene is TRBD1 (5 bases). The CDR3 consists of 12 residues. V gave up 3 bases and J gave up 6 bases, with 10 bases separating them. Looked up from germline, CDR1 is SGHRS and CDR2 is YFSETQ. CDR3 loop: CASSWGDSEQYF. CDR3 nucleotide sequence: TGCGCCAGCAGCTGGGGCGATAGCGAGCAGTACTTC.

The chain has TRBV6-1 and TRBJ2-7, with a weak D call TRBD2 (5 bases). V lost 2 bases and J 4 bases, leaving 21 bases between the germline ends. Germline-derived CDR1 and CDR2 are MNHNS and SASEGT. There are 17 residues in the CDR3. The CDR3 loop reads CASSETLNGPGKYEQYF. CDR3 sequence (DNA): TGTGCCAGCAGTGAAACCTTAAACGGACCGGGAAAATACGAGCAGTACTTC.

V usage is TRBV13 and J usage is TRBJ2-7, with 8 bases that match TRBD2. Germline values: CDR1 PRHDT, CDR2 FYEKMQ (reference sequence). The trim removed 8 bases at V and 2 bases at J, leaving 8 bases unmatched. The CDR3 is made up of 14 amino acids. The DNA of the CDR3 is TGTGCCAGCCGGCGGGGCGGGGGGCCCTACGAGCAGTACTTC. It codes for CASRRGGGPYEQYF. The variable domain in full, with the rest retrieved from reference TRBV13 and TRBJ2-7, is AAGVIQSPRHLIKEKRETATLKCYPIPRHDTVYWYQQGPGQDPQFLISFYEKMQSDKGSIPDRFSAQQFSDYHSELNMSSLELGDSALYFCASRRGGGPYEQYFGPGTRLTVT.

This clone was counted only a few times. This rearrangement joins TRBV6-5 to TRBJ2-6; D uncertain. CDR3 length: 15 residues. Trimming shortened V by 2 bases and J by 0 bases, and 5 bases separated the two germline ends. Germline V gene sequence: CDR1 MNHEY, CDR2 SVGAGI. The CDR3 protein is CASSYIRSGANVLTF. CDR3 nucleotides: TGTGCCAGCAGTTACATTCGCTCTGGGGCCAACGTCCTGACTTTC.

The V call is TRBV5-1, the J call TRBJ1-6; D is perhaps TRBD1 (6 bases). CDR3 length: 15 residues. The V and J ends lost 3 bases and 7 bases respectively, with 14 bases between them. Germline V gene lookup returns CDR1 SGHRS and CDR2 YFSETQ. The CDR3 DNA reads as TGCGCCAGCAGCTCCGGGGACACAAGAAATTCACCCCTCCACTTT. It codes for CASSSGDTRNSPLHF.

V and J are TRBV6-6 and TRBJ2-3; the D gene is possibly TRBD1 (6 bases). Germline V lookup: CDR1 MNHNY, CDR2 SVGAGI (reference sequence). V was pared by 5 bases and J by 6 bases, with 18 bases between. CDR3 length: 15 amino acids. The CDR3 DNA reads TGTGCCAGCAGTACCCAGGGGAGAGGTTCGGATACGCAGTATTTT. As protein: CASSTQGRGSDTQYF.

The rearrangement joins TRBV18 to TRBJ1-2, with D possibly being TRBD1 (5 bases). Germline CDR1 KGHSH, CDR2 LQKENI. Between the trimmed V and J ends, which lost 0 bases and 5 bases, there was a span of 16 bases. The CDR3 is 16 amino acids. The CDR3 loop is CASSPPMEPKGYGYTF. The CDR3 nucleotides read TGTGCCAGCTCACCACCGATGGAGCCCAAGGGGTATGGCTACACCTTC.

This chain links TRBV5-4 with TRBJ2-1; 11 bases line up with TRBD1. The CDR3 consists of 14 residues. Germline V gene data show CDR1 as SGHNT and CDR2 as YYREEE (reference sequence). V shed 3 bases and J 6 bases; nucleotides not matched to a gene: 2. This CDR3 reads CASSSGTGGNEQFF. The CDR3 DNA reads TGTGCCAGCAGCTCCGGGACAGGGGGCAATGAGCAGTTCTTC. The whole variable domain, remainder taken from reference TRBV5-4 and TRBJ2-1, is ETGVTQSPTHLIKTRGQQVTLRCSSQSGHNTVSWYQQALGQGPQFIFQYYREEENGRGNFPPRFSGLQFPNYSSELNVNALELDDSALYLCASSSGTGGNEQFFGPGTRLTVL.

This clone was seen a handful of times. The chain has TRBV29-1 and TRBJ1-2; 9 positions agree with TRBD1. The germline V gene encodes CDR1 SQVTM and CDR2 ANQGSEA. V was pared by 4 bases and J by 3 bases, with 0 bases of the junction left unmatched. This CDR3 contains 12 residues. CDR3 sequence: CSVGQGDYGYTF. The DNA for the CDR3 is TGCAGCGTTGGACAGGGGGACTATGGCTACACCTTC.